These 10 T cell receptor beta chains were all obtained from the same sample, sequenced in a study of tumor and adjacent non-tumor tissue in lung cancer. No cell sorting was done before RNA was extracted from the tissue. The normal lung tissue was taken more than 3 cm from the tumor edge. Three rounds of nested PCR, following a modified ARM-PCR protocol, produced the TCRbeta library. TCRdb independently ran MiXCR on the multiplex PCR reads; one entry per CDR3 protein. The sample holds some 100,000 distinct CDR3 sequences, 50% to 70% seen once. The sample was distant non-tumor lung tissue. The receptor source for this set is a man between 25 and 39 years old with non-small cell lung cancer.

On this clonotype itself: The missing conserved phenylalanine or tryptophan at the end of this CDR3 makes a read error likely. This chain links TRBV6-2 or TRBV6-3 with TRBJ2-2, with 7 bases matching TRBD2. The V gene's germline CDR1 is MNHEY and CDR2 SVGEGT. The CDR3 loop spans 18 amino acids. The DNA for the CDR3 is TGTGGCAGCAGTTACCCCACCCGGGGGGTGGTTAACACCGGGGAGCTGTTTTCT. Protein product: CGSSYPTRGVVNTGELFS.

In this sample, this clonotype turned up once. The chain combines TRBV20-1 with TRBJ2-7; TRBD2 aligns across 9 bases. Losses at the gene ends were 1 base for V and 4 bases for J; bases not matched to a gene: 2. This CDR3 is 13 amino acids long. Germline values: CDR1 DFQATT, CDR2 SNEGSKA (reference sequence). The CDR3 protein is CSARASGEYEQYF. Written as DNA, the CDR3 is TGCAGTGCTAGAGCTAGCGGGGAATACGAGCAGTACTTC.

Note on this clonotype: Just one base apart from a much larger clone, this may be a read error. V usage is TRBV6-5 and J usage is TRBJ1-2, with D unclear. Per germline, CDR1 MNHEY and CDR2 SVGAGI. CDR3 size: 14 residues. Trimming pared 10 bases from V and 2 bases from J, leaving 17 bases between. CDR3 region: CANSQWSENYGYTF. CDR3 sequence (DNA): TGTGCCAACAGCCAATGGTCGGAGAACTATGGCTACACCTTC.

As to this clonotype: A single base separates this from a much larger clone, so it may be a read error. The rearrangement uses TRBV6-1 and TRBJ2-7; 8 bases agree with TRBD1. Germline V lookup: CDR1 MNHNS, CDR2 SASEGT. This CDR3 has 16 amino acids. CDR3 sequence: CTSSSKPGQVTYEQYF. The CDR3 DNA reads as TGTACCAGCAGTTCCAAACCGGGACAGGTAACCTACGAGCAGTACTTC.

This clonotype was picked up many times. The chain recombines TRBV20-1 with TRBJ2-1, with D uncertain. CDR1 is DFQATT, CDR2 SNEGSKA, per germline (reference sequence). The CDR3 extends over 10 amino acids. V was trimmed by 5 bases and J by 10 bases, leaving 9 bases between them. CDR3 nucleotides: TGCAGTGCTGTTGACGGCGAGCAGTTCTTC. Translating it yields CSAVDGEQFF.

With regard to this clonotype: Germline and junction disagree at one end, which may indicate a read error. Here the CDR3 reads CASNYSGGLGDTQYF. The CDR3 bases are TGTGCCAGCAATTACTCGGGCGGCCTCGGAGATACGCAGTATTTT. This rearrangement joins TRBV6-5 to TRBJ2-3; D is unclear. Germline CDR1 is MNHEY and CDR2 is SVGAGI. The CDR3 spans 15 residues.

A word on this clonotype: A junction end diverges from the germline sequence, so it may reflect a read error. This chain uses TRBV10-3 with TRBJ2-7; D uncertain. CDR3 size: 14 residues. CDR1 is ENHRY and CDR2 is SYGVKD in the germline V gene. The CDR3 nucleotides are TGTGGCATCAGTGAGTCGAAATGGGATGGCGAGCAGTACTTC. It encodes CGISESKWDGEQYF.

This clonotype occurred many times. The chain uses TRBV5-5 and TRBJ2-7; maybe TRBD2 (5 bases). The CDR3 consists of 13 residues. The ends were cut back, 7 bases at V and 7 bases at J, with 18 bases in the middle. Germline V gene sequence: CDR1 SGHKS, CDR2 YYEKEE (reference sequence). The CDR3 nucleotides are TGTGCCAGCCTCCCCTCCCTAGCTTCGGAGCAGTACTTC. Translated: CASLPSLASEQYF.

On this clonotype itself: With a much larger clone just one base away, this may be a read error. The chain carries TRBV5-4 and TRBJ2-5; perhaps TRBD1 as D (5 bases). CDR3 size: 13 residues. Per germline, CDR1 SGHNT and CDR2 YYREEE (reference sequence). V was trimmed by 8 bases and J by 1 base, leaving 12 bases between them. The chain's CDR3 is CARSPQVQETQYF. Here the CDR3 DNA reads TGTGCCAGAAGCCCACAGGTCCAAGAGACCCAGTACTTC.

The chain couples TRBV6-6 to TRBJ1-5; D unclear. With 7 bases removed from V and 2 bases from J, the gap between germline ends came to 12 bases. Germline V gene sequence: CDR1 MNHNY, CDR2 SVGAGI (reference sequence). The CDR3 length is 14 residues. Here the CDR3 DNA reads TGTGCCAGCAACTCTCAAGGTGGCAATCAGCCCCAGCATTTT. Protein sequence: CASNSQGGNQPQHF.